This T cell receptor beta chain is from a study of blood T cell repertoires in COVID-19. The method was immunoSEQ multiplex PCR; TCRdb's version includes in-frame clones alone and lacks a portion of them. The sample holds around 480,000 clones, about nine tenths seen once. What was sequenced was PBMCs or T cells enriched from blood (not recorded which). This receptor was identified in a woman between 18 and 29 years old who had recovered from COVID-19.

DNA of the CDR3: TGTGCCAGCGGGCTTCATCCCAGGACTGAAGCTTTCTTT. Amino acid sequence: CASGLHPRTEAFF. This chain connects TRBV27 to TRBJ1-1, with D hard to call. V gave up 8 bases and J gave up 5 bases, with 15 bases separating them. The germline CDR1 and CDR2 sequences are MNHEY and SMNVEV (reference sequence). The CDR3 has 13 residues.